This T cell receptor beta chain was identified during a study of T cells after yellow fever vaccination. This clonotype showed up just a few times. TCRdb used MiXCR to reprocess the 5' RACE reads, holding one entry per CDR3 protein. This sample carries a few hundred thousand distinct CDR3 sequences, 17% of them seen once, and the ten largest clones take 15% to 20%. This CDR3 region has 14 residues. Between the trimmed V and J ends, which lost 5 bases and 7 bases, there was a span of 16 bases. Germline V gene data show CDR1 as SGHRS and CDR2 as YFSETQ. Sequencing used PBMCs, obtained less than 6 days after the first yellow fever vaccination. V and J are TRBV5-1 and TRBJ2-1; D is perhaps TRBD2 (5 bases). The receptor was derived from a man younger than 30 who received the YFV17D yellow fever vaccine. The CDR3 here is CASRLLERGNEQFF. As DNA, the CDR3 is TGCGCCAGCAGGTTACTGGAGCGAGGGAATGAGCAGTTCTTC. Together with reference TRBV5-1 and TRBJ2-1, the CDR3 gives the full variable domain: KAGVTQTPRYLIKTRGQQVTLSCSPISGHRSVSWYQQTPGQGLQFLFEYFSETQRNKGNFPGRFSGRQFSNSRSEMNVSTLELGDSALYLCASRLLERGNEQFFGPGTRLTVL.